This TCR beta chain was captured in a study of OX40 agonist ivuxolimab in advanced cancers. The CDR3 is made up of 15 amino acids. Germline-derived CDR1 and CDR2 are SGHRS and YFSETQ. Between the trimmed V and J ends, which lost 3 bases and 5 bases, there was a span of 16 bases. The table lists this clone with a count of one. Its cognate antigen is unknown. Notes on the study in general: Among patients with partial responses at 0.1-3.0 mg/kg, clonal expansion was among the lowest.

TCRdb's copy holds only in-frame clones and misses some; the assay was immunoSEQ multiplex PCR. The table records 70,000 to 90,000 clones, 90% of them present only once. This sequence originates from an adult with an advanced solid tumor such as melanoma, head and neck, liver or kidney cancer. Source: CD4+ or CD8+ T cells sorted from blood, taken in a trial of the OX40 agonist ivuxolimab. The V gene is TRBV5-1, the J gene TRBJ2-3; D is tentatively TRBD1 or TRBD2 (5 bases each). The CDR3 sequence: CASSSINGDRDTQYF. The CDR3, as DNA: TGCGCCAGCAGCTCCATTAACGGGGACCGAGATACGCAGTATTTT.